The subject of this entry is one TCR beta chain. The assay was immunoSEQ multiplex PCR, and TCRdb's table has in-frame clones only and misses some. The data hold over 45,000 clones, with around 92% observed a single time. Time point noted: pre-reinfection, 55 to 20 weeks before reinfection detection. Sorted cells were sequenced directly ex vivo without any in vitro expansion. The record originates from a study of memory CD8 T cells in hepatitis C reinfection. The CDR3 extends over 15 amino acids. V was shortened by 1 base and J by 2 bases, with 12 bases between the two germline ends. Germline assignment: CDR1 MDHEN and CDR2 SYDVKM.

Sequencing input: naive CD8+ T cells sorted from blood. The chain couples TRBV28 to TRBJ2-7, with D perhaps TRBD1 (6 bases). This sequence originates from a man in his late teens or twenties with hepatitis C virus infection. The chain's CDR3 is CASSLLAGEAYEQYF. CDR3 bases: TGTGCCAGCAGTTTATTGGCAGGGGAAGCCTACGAGCAGTACTTC.